This record covers a single T cell receptor (beta chain). Libraries were prepared by immunoSEQ multiplex PCR; TCRdb keeps only in-frame clonotypes and omits some of them. Here the sample spans a few hundred thousand clones, more than 75% being singletons. This specimen comes from a study of blood T cell repertoires in COVID-19. This CDR3 comprises 13 residues. Germline CDR1 SGHAT, CDR2 FQNNGV. V shed 0 bases and J shed 7 bases, with 7 bases lying between them. Sequencing input: PBMCs or T cells enriched from blood (not recorded which). The V call is TRBV11-2, the J call TRBJ2-1; D gene uncertain. This receptor was obtained from a woman under 30 who had recovered from COVID-19. Here the CDR3 reads CASSLERRNEQFF. As DNA, the CDR3 is TGTGCCAGCAGCTTAGAACGCCGGAATGAGCAGTTCTTC.